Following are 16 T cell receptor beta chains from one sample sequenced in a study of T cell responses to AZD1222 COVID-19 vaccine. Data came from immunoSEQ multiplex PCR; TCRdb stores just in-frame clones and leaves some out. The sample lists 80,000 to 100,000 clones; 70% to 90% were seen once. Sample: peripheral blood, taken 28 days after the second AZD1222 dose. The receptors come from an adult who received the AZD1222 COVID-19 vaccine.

CDR3: CASSQVGRVGTEAFF. The CDR3 DNA sequence: TGTGCCAGCAGCCAAGTGGGCAGGGTAGGAACTGAAGCTTTCTTT. The V call is TRBV4-2, the J call TRBJ1-1, with a possible D match to TRBD1 (5 bases). V lost 1 base to trimming and J lost 5 bases, with 14 bases between them. The length of the CDR3 is 15 residues. The germline gives CDR1 LGHNA, CDR2 YNFKEQ.

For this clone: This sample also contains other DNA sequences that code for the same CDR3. CDR3 region: CASSPTGANVLTF. The CDR3 DNA follows: TGTGCCAGCAGCCCTACTGGGGCCAACGTCCTGACTTTC. The chain is built from TRBV3-1 (or the pseudogene TRBV3-2) and TRBJ2-6; D gene unclear. With 4 bases removed from V and 2 bases from J, the gap between germline ends came to 3 bases. Germline V gene sequence: CDR1 LGHDT, CDR2 YNNKEL (reference sequence). The length of the CDR3 is 13 residues.

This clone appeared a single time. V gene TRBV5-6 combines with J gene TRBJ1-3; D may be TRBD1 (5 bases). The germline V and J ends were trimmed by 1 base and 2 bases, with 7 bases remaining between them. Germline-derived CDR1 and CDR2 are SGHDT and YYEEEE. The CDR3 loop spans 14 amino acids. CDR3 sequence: CASSLRQPGNTIYF. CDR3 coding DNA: TGTGCCAGCAGCTTGCGACAGCCTGGAAACACCATATATTTT.

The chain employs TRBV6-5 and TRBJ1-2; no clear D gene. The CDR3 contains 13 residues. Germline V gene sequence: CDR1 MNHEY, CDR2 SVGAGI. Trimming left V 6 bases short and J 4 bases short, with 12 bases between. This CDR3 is CASRALGSYGYTF. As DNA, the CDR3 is TGTGCCAGCAGGGCGCTGGGATCCTATGGCTACACCTTC.

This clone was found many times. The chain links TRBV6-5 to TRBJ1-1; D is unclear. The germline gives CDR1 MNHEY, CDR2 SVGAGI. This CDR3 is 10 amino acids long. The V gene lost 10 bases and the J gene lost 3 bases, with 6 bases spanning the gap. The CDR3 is CATCYTEAFF. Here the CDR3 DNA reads TGTGCCACCTGTTACACTGAAGCTTTCTTT.

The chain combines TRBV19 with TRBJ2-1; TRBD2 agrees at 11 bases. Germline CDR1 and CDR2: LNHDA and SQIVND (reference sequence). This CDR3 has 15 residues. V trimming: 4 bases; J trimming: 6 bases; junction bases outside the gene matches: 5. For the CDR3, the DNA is TGTGCCAGTAGTACACTAGCGGGAGATCGCAATGAGCAGTTCTTC. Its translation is CASSTLAGDRNEQFF.

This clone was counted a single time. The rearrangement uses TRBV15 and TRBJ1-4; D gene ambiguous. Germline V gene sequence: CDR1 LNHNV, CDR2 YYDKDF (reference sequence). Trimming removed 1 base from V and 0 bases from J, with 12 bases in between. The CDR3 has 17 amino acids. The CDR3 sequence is CATSRGVGLSTNEKLFF. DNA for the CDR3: TGTGCCACCAGCAGAGGGGTTGGGCTGTCAACTAATGAAAAACTGTTTTTT.

In DNA form, the CDR3 reads TGTGCCAGCTCACTTGGGACGGATTTCGCCTATGGCTACACCTTC. Protein: CASSLGTDFAYGYTF. The chain links TRBV18 to TRBJ1-2, with a tentative D call TRBD1 (5 bases). The germline V gene has CDR1 KGHSH and CDR2 LQKENI. V was clipped by 4 bases and J by 4 bases, with 16 bases between them. This CDR3 has 15 amino acids.

CDR3 nucleotides: TGTGCCAGCAGAATCGTCCCTTTTAACACTGAAGCTTTCTTT. It codes for CASRIVPFNTEAFF. This chain links TRBV6-5 with TRBJ1-1; no clear D. This CDR3 spans 14 amino acids. Germline V lookup: CDR1 MNHEY, CDR2 SVGAGI. V was clipped by 6 bases and J by 2 bases, with 13 bases between them.

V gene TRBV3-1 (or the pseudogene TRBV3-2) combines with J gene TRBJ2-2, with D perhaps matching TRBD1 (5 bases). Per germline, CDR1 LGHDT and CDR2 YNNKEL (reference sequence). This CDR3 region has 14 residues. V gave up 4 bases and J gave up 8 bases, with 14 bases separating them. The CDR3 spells CASSPAGSPGELFF. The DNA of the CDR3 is TGTGCCAGCAGCCCTGCAGGGTCACCGGGGGAGCTGTTTTTT.

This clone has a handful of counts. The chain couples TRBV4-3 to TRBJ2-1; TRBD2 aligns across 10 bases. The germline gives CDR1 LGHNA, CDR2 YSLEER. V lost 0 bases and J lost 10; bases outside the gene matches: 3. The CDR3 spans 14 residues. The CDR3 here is CASSQDGTSVEQFF. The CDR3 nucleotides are TGCGCCAGCAGCCAAGATGGGACTAGCGTAGAGCAGTTCTTC.

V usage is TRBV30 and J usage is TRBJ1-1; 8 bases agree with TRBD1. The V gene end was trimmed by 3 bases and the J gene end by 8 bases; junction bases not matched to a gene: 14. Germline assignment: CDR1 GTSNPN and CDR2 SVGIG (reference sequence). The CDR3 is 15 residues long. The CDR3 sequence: CAWSPPVQGVEEAFF. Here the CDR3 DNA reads TGTGCCTGGAGCCCCCCGGTACAGGGGGTTGAGGAAGCTTTCTTT.

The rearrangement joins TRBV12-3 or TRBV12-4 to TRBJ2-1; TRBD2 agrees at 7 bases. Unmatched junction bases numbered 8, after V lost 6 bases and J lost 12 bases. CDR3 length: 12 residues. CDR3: CASRSGGSVQFF. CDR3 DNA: TGTGCCAGCAGGTCGGGGGGATCGGTGCAGTTCTTC.

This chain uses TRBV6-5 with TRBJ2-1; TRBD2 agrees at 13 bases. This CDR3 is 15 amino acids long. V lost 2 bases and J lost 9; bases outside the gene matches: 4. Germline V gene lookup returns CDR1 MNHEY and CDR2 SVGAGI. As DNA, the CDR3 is TGTGCCAGCAGTTACACTAGCGGGGGGGCTGTTGAGCAGTTCTTC. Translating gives CASSYTSGGAVEQFF.

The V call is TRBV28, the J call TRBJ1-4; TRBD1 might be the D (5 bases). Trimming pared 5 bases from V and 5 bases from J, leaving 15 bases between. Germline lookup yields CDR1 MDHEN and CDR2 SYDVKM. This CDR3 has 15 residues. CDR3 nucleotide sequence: TGTGCCAGCAGTCCCCCCGGGGCCAAGAATGAAAAACTGTTTTTT. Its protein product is CASSPPGAKNEKLFF.

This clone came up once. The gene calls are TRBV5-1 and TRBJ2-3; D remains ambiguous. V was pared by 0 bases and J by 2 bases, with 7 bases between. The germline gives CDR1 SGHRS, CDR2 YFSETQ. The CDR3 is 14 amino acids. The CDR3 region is CASSLALATDTQYF. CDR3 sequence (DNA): TGCGCCAGCAGCTTGGCCTTGGCCACAGATACGCAGTATTTT.